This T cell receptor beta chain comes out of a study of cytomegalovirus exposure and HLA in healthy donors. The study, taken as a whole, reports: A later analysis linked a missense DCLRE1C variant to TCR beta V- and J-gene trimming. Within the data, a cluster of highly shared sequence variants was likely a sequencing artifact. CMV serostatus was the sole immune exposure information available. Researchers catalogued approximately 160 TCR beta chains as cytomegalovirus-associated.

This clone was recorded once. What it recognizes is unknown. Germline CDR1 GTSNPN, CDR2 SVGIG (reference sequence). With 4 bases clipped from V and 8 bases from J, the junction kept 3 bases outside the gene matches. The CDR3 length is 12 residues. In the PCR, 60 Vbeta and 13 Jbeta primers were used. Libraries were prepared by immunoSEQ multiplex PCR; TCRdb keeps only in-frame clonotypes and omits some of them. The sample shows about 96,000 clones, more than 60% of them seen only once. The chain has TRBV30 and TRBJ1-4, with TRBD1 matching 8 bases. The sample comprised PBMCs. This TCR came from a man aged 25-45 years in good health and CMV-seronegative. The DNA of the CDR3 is TGTGCCTGGACAGGGGGCGACGAAAAACTGTTTTTT. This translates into CAWTGGDEKLFF.